The rows below give T cell receptor beta chains drawn from one sample of a study of blood T cell repertoires in COVID-19. Data came from immunoSEQ multiplex PCR; TCRdb stores just in-frame clones and leaves some out. The sample contains approximately 100,000 clones, less than 90% of which appear only once. The specimen was peripheral blood. The receptor set was obtained from a human donor in a cohort sampled during active COVID-19. CDR3s include the opening cysteine and the closing phenylalanine or tryptophan. The D gene is left open where the match is weak. The size field is filled for only some rows; it gives once, few, many or a size class.

d_call: TRBD1
j_call: TRBJ1-1
v_call: TRBV18
clone_size: -
cdr3_aa: CASSSRQGENAEAFF
cdr3_nt: TGTGCCAGCTCATCAAGACAGGGGGAGAATGCTGAAGCTTTCTTT

d_call: -
j_call: TRBJ1-4
v_call: TRBV19
clone_size: -
cdr3_aa: CASRSGDRQHLLNDATNEKLFF
cdr3_nt: TGTGCCAGTAGGTCAGGGGACCGACAGCACCTTCTAAATGACGCAACTAATGAAAAACTGTTTTTT

d_call: -
j_call: TRBJ1-1
v_call: TRBV7-2
clone_size: once
cdr3_aa: CASSLLGGDLNTEAFF
cdr3_nt: TGTGCCAGCAGCTTATTAGGAGGGGATTTAAACACTGAAGCTTTCTTT

d_call: TRBD1
j_call: TRBJ1-4
v_call: TRBV4-2
clone_size: -
cdr3_aa: CASSLGQATNEKLFF
cdr3_nt: TGTGCCAGCAGCCTCGGACAGGCAACTAATGAAAAACTGTTTTTT

d_call: -
j_call: TRBJ2-2
v_call: TRBV7-9
clone_size: -
cdr3_aa: CASSLDVSTGELFF
cdr3_nt: TGTGCCAGCAGCTTAGACGTTAGCACTGGGGAGCTGTTTTTT

d_call: TRBD1
j_call: TRBJ1-5
v_call: TRBV5-4
clone_size: few
cdr3_aa: CASSGGTENQPQHF
cdr3_nt: TGTGCCAGCAGCGGGGGGACAGAGAATCAGCCCCAGCATTTT

d_call: TRBD2
j_call: TRBJ2-1
v_call: TRBV2
clone_size: -
cdr3_aa: CASSDGRGGHYNEQFF
cdr3_nt: TGTGCCAGCAGTGATGGGCGGGGGGGACATTACAATGAGCAGTTCTTC

d_call: -
j_call: TRBJ2-1
v_call: TRBV5-1
clone_size: -
cdr3_aa: CASSPSGAPSYNEQFF
cdr3_nt: TGCGCCAGCAGCCCCAGTGGGGCCCCTTCCTACAATGAGCAGTTCTTC

d_call: TRBD2
j_call: TRBJ2-3
v_call: TRBV9
clone_size: -
cdr3_aa: CASSVVGGSTDTQYF
cdr3_nt: TGTGCCAGCAGCGTTGTGGGGGGGTCCACAGATACGCAGTATTTT

d_call: -
j_call: TRBJ2-1
v_call: TRBV5-1
clone_size: -
cdr3_aa: CASSLQGGSYNEQFF
cdr3_nt: TGCGCCAGCAGCCTTCAGGGAGGCTCCTACAATGAGCAGTTCTTC

d_call: -
j_call: TRBJ1-1
v_call: TRBV4-1
clone_size: once
cdr3_aa: CASSQSFAGGTEAFF
cdr3_nt: TGCGCCAGCAGCCAATCCTTCGCGGGGGGCACTGAAGCTTTCTTT

d_call: -
j_call: TRBJ2-7
v_call: TRBV28
clone_size: -
cdr3_aa: CASSLPGGGNYEQYF
cdr3_nt: TGTGCCAGCAGTTTGCCTGGAGGAGGGAACTACGAGCAGTACTTC

d_call: -
j_call: TRBJ2-2
v_call: TRBV6-5
clone_size: -
cdr3_aa: CASSYRLEGTGELFF
cdr3_nt: TGTGCCAGCAGTTACCGCCTAGAGGGCACCGGGGAGCTGTTTTTT

d_call: -
j_call: TRBJ2-1
v_call: TRBV25-1
clone_size: -
cdr3_aa: CASSESSPSSYNEQFF
cdr3_nt: TGTGCCAGCAGTGAATCATCCCCTAGCTCCTACAATGAGCAGTTCTTC

d_call: TRBD1
j_call: TRBJ2-7
v_call: TRBV28
clone_size: -
cdr3_aa: CASTTNRWDRGYEQYF
cdr3_nt: TGTGCCAGCACCACGAACCGGTGGGACAGGGGGTACGAGCAGTACTTC

d_call: TRBD1
j_call: TRBJ1-3
v_call: TRBV11-2
clone_size: few
cdr3_aa: CASSRDRYSGNTIYF
cdr3_nt: TGTGCCAGCAGTCGGGACAGATACTCTGGAAACACCATATATTTT

d_call: TRBD1
j_call: TRBJ2-1
v_call: TRBV29-1
clone_size: -
cdr3_aa: CSVGDRYTGQFF
cdr3_nt: TGCAGCGTTGGGGACAGATATACTGGGCAGTTCTTC

d_call: TRBD2
j_call: TRBJ2-1
v_call: TRBV6-5
clone_size: -
cdr3_aa: CASSRLAGAYNEQFF
cdr3_nt: TGTGCCAGCAGTCGACTAGCGGGGGCGTACAATGAGCAGTTCTTC

d_call: TRBD2
j_call: TRBJ2-2
v_call: TRBV9
clone_size: -
cdr3_aa: CASTGGNTGELFF
cdr3_nt: TGTGCCAGCACGGGGGGAAACACCGGGGAGCTGTTTTTT

d_call: TRBD1
j_call: TRBJ1-2
v_call: TRBV7-9
clone_size: -
cdr3_aa: CASSLEGARGYTF
cdr3_nt: TGTGCCAGCAGCTTAGAGGGGGCTCGGGGCTACACCTTC

d_call: TRBD1
j_call: TRBJ1-5
v_call: TRBV19
clone_size: -
cdr3_aa: CASDSGGQGAPGNQPQHF
cdr3_nt: TGTGCCAGTGACAGTGGGGGGCAGGGGGCTCCAGGCAATCAGCCCCAGCATTTT

d_call: -
j_call: TRBJ1-6
v_call: TRBV7-8
clone_size: -
cdr3_aa: CASSLMGRDNSPLHF
cdr3_nt: TGTGCCAGCAGTCTCATGGGGCGGGACAATTCACCCCTCCACTTT

d_call: TRBD1
j_call: TRBJ1-5
v_call: TRBV5-8
clone_size: -
cdr3_aa: CASSLSHRQGGPNQPQHF
cdr3_nt: TGTGCCAGCAGCTTGAGCCACCGACAGGGGGGCCCCAATCAGCCCCAGCATTTT

d_call: -
j_call: TRBJ1-4
v_call: TRBV5-6
clone_size: -
cdr3_aa: CASSLLWDNREKLFF
cdr3_nt: TGTGCCAGCAGCTTATTATGGGACAACAGGGAAAAACTGTTTTTT

d_call: -
j_call: TRBJ1-1
v_call: TRBV28
clone_size: -
cdr3_aa: CASSLSQGRVNTEAFF
cdr3_nt: TGTGCCAGCAGTTTATCCCAGGGTCGTGTGAACACTGAAGCTTTCTTT

d_call: -
j_call: TRBJ1-6
v_call: TRBV6-5
clone_size: -
cdr3_aa: CASSPRGISPLHF
cdr3_nt: TGTGCCAGCAGCCCCCGGGGGATTTCACCCCTCCACTTT

d_call: -
j_call: TRBJ2-6
v_call: TRBV27
clone_size: once
cdr3_aa: CASSPKQGSGANVLTF
cdr3_nt: TGTGCCAGCAGTCCGAAACAGGGTTCTGGGGCCAACGTCCTGACTTTC

d_call: TRBD1
j_call: TRBJ1-1
v_call: TRBV9
clone_size: -
cdr3_aa: CASSLSGTGMNTEAFF
cdr3_nt: TGTGCCAGCAGCCTTAGTGGGACAGGGATGAACACTGAAGCTTTCTTT

d_call: TRBD1
j_call: TRBJ2-5
v_call: TRBV3-1/TRBV3-2
clone_size: -
cdr3_aa: CASSQIHLRTGLGETQYF
cdr3_nt: TGTGCCAGCAGCCAAATTCACCTCCGGACAGGGTTGGGAGAGACCCAGTACTTC

d_call: TRBD2
j_call: TRBJ2-3
v_call: TRBV4-2
clone_size: once
cdr3_aa: CASSYRLAASPWEGTDTQYF
cdr3_nt: TGTGCCAGCAGCTACCGACTAGCGGCCTCTCCTTGGGAGGGCACAGATACGCAGTATTTT

d_call: TRBD2
j_call: TRBJ2-1
v_call: TRBV27
clone_size: -
cdr3_aa: CASSPFSAGGRNEQFF
cdr3_nt: TGTGCCAGCAGTCCCTTCTCAGCGGGGGGGAGGAATGAGCAGTTCTTC

d_call: TRBD2
j_call: TRBJ2-1
v_call: TRBV7-6
clone_size: -
cdr3_aa: CASSDRGGYNEQFF
cdr3_nt: TGTGCCAGCAGCGACCGGGGGGGATACAATGAGCAGTTCTTC

d_call: TRBD1
j_call: TRBJ2-3
v_call: TRBV9
clone_size: -
cdr3_aa: CASSVEGTGVGTQYF
cdr3_nt: TGTGCCAGCAGCGTAGAAGGGACAGGGGTTGGTACGCAGTATTTT

d_call: -
j_call: TRBJ1-5
v_call: TRBV12-3/TRBV12-4
clone_size: -
cdr3_aa: CASSREGNQPQHF
cdr3_nt: TGTGCCAGCAGTCGGGAGGGTAATCAGCCCCAGCATTTT

d_call: -
j_call: TRBJ2-1
v_call: TRBV11-2
clone_size: -
cdr3_aa: CASSLGAGSYNEQFF
cdr3_nt: TGTGCCAGCAGCTTAGGAGCAGGTTCCTACAATGAGCAGTTCTTC

d_call: -
j_call: TRBJ2-5
v_call: TRBV9
clone_size: -
cdr3_aa: CASSRQSLFETQYF
cdr3_nt: TGTGCCAGCAGTAGACAGTCCCTATTCGAGACCCAGTACTTC

d_call: -
j_call: TRBJ1-3
v_call: TRBV6-2/TRBV6-3
clone_size: -
cdr3_aa: CASSSITGTGNTIYF
cdr3_nt: TGTGCCAGCAGTTCCATCACAGGGACTGGAAACACCATATATTTT

d_call: -
j_call: TRBJ2-2
v_call: TRBV5-1
clone_size: -
cdr3_aa: CASSTQTGNTGELFF
cdr3_nt: TGCGCCAGCAGCACCCAAACAGGGAACACCGGGGAGCTGTTTTTT

d_call: TRBD2
j_call: TRBJ2-7
v_call: TRBV19
clone_size: -
cdr3_aa: CASSILAGQSYEQYF
cdr3_nt: TGTGCCAGTAGTATACTAGCGGGTCAGTCCTACGAGCAGTACTTC

d_call: -
j_call: TRBJ2-7
v_call: TRBV4-1
clone_size: -
cdr3_aa: CASSQEEQGSYEQYF
cdr3_nt: TGCGCCAGCAGCCAAGAAGAGCAGGGATCCTACGAGCAGTACTTC

d_call: TRBD1
j_call: TRBJ2-2
v_call: TRBV7-3
clone_size: -
cdr3_aa: CASSRSRPGQGTGELFF
cdr3_nt: TGTGCCAGCAGCCGATCCCGGCCCGGACAGGGTACCGGGGAGCTGTTTTTT

d_call: -
j_call: TRBJ2-7
v_call: TRBV7-8
clone_size: -
cdr3_aa: CASSLASAGPVGQGQYF
cdr3_nt: TGTGCCAGCAGCTTAGCATCGGCGGGACCGGTTGGGCAGGGGCAGTACTTC

d_call: TRBD1
j_call: TRBJ1-1
v_call: TRBV29-1
clone_size: -
cdr3_aa: CSVRTGGKKDF
cdr3_nt: TGCAGCGTACGGACAGGAGGAAAAAAGGACTTT

d_call: TRBD1
j_call: TRBJ1-2
v_call: TRBV7-3
clone_size: -
cdr3_aa: CASSPKGDREEWGGYTF
cdr3_nt: TGTGCCAGCAGCCCCAAGGGGGACAGGGAGGAATGGGGTGGCTACACCTTC

d_call: -
j_call: TRBJ2-2
v_call: TRBV9
clone_size: -
cdr3_aa: CASNLNTGELFF
cdr3_nt: TGTGCCAGCAACTTGAACACCGGGGAGCTGTTTTTT

d_call: -
j_call: TRBJ2-5
v_call: TRBV10-3
clone_size: -
cdr3_aa: CATDGGELRETQYF
cdr3_nt: TGTGCCACCGACGGAGGGGAGTTGAGGGAGACCCAGTACTTC